Below, 30 T cell receptor beta chains from the same sample are listed, as sequenced in a study of T cell repertoires in cytomegalovirus infection. TCRdb reanalysed the reads using MiXCR and keeps one entry per CDR3 protein. The sample consists of some 900,000 distinct CDR3 sequences, around a third of them appearing once. What these receptors recognize is not known. Specimen: cultured CD8+ T cells from PBMCs, collected from culture after CMV antigen stimulation. These receptors originate from a human donor in good health (CMV status not recorded). Some clones in this sample may be carry-over from other donors' samples.

This clonotype showed up many times. The rearrangement joins TRBV7-9 to TRBJ1-1; 10 bases align to TRBD1. V was clipped by 4 bases and J by 8 bases; unmatched bases: 4. Germline V gene lookup returns CDR1 SEHNR and CDR2 FQNEAQ (reference sequence). The CDR3 contains 13 residues. The CDR3 DNA reads TGTGCCAGCAGCTCCCCGGGACAGGGGGAAGCTTTCTTT. Translated: CASSSPGQGEAFF.

This clonotype was found a few times. The chain has TRBV20-1 and TRBJ1-5; D may be TRBD1 (6 bases). CDR3 length: 16 amino acids. V dropped 3 bases and J dropped 2 bases, with 17 bases sitting between them. Germline V gene data show CDR1 as DFQATT and CDR2 as SNEGSKA (reference sequence). CDR3 residues: CSASPGHSEGNQPQHF. Here the CDR3 DNA reads TGCAGTGCTAGTCCGGGACACAGCGAGGGCAATCAGCCCCAGCATTTT.

The rearrangement joins TRBV19 to TRBJ2-2; D remains ambiguous. Germline CDR1 and CDR2: LNHDA and SQIVND (reference sequence). V shed 1 base and J shed 11 bases, with 5 bases lying between them. The CDR3 is 11 amino acids. CDR3 region: CASSIGPELFF. The CDR3 DNA reads as TGTGCCAGTAGTATAGGCCCCGAGCTGTTTTTT.

Only a few counts were recorded for this clonotype. The rearrangement links TRBV6-5 to TRBJ1-2, with unresolved D. V lost 0 bases to trimming and J lost 3 bases, with 8 bases between them. The germline gives CDR1 MNHEY, CDR2 SVGAGI. This CDR3 contains 14 residues. In nucleotides, the CDR3 is TGTGCCAGCAGTTACTCGGCAGCCGACTATGGCTACACCTTC. This encodes CASSYSAADYGYTF.

This clonotype has only a few counts. The rearrangement uses TRBV19 and TRBJ2-7, with TRBD1 matching over 9 bases. The CDR3 has 14 amino acids. Germline V gene lookup returns CDR1 LNHDA and CDR2 SQIVND (reference sequence). J gave up 6 bases and V 6 bases, and 9 bases lay outside the gene matches. The CDR3 reads CASSPAGTGSEQYF. For the CDR3, the DNA is TGTGCCAGTAGCCCAGCCGGGACAGGGTCCGAGCAGTACTTC. Looking up the rest from reference TRBV19 and TRBJ2-7 gives the full variable domain: DGGITQSPKYLFRKEGQNVTLSCEQNLNHDAMYWYRQDPGQGLRLIYYSQIVNDFQKGDIAEGYSVSREKKESFPLTVTSAQKNPTAFYLCASSPAGTGSEQYFGPGTRLTVT.

In its sample, this clonotype was seen a few times. The CDR3: CASSQGELLTEAFF. CDR3 coding DNA: TGTGCCAGTAGTCAGGGGGAGCTGCTCACTGAAGCTTTCTTT. The genes are TRBV19 and TRBJ1-1, with 7 bases that match TRBD1. Unmatched junction bases numbered 7, after V lost 5 bases and J lost 4 bases. Germline lookup yields CDR1 LNHDA and CDR2 SQIVND (reference sequence). The CDR3 runs to 14 residues. Variable domain in full (rest from reference TRBV19 and TRBJ1-1): DGGITQSPKYLFRKEGQNVTLSCEQNLNHDAMYWYRQDPGQGLRLIYYSQIVNDFQKGDIAEGYSVSREKKESFPLTVTSAQKNPTAFYLCASSQGELLTEAFFGQGTRLTVV.

This clonotype was detected once. The junction shows a germline mismatch at one end, possibly a read error. The V gene is TRBV5-3, the J gene TRBJ2-7, with D tentatively TRBD1 or TRBD2 (5 bases each). TRBV5-3 is identified as an open reading frame with a role that is uncertain. CDR3 length equals 17 residues. Written as DNA, the CDR3 is TGTGCCAGCAGCTTGAGGGGAAGCGGAGACTCCTTGGACCAGCAGTACTTC. It yields the protein CASSLRGSGDSLDQQYF.

This chain joins TRBV28 and TRBJ2-1; no clear D gene. Germline CDR1 and CDR2: MDHEN and SYDVKM. Trimming removed 6 bases at V and 1 base at J, with 10 bases between. There are 14 residues in the CDR3. DNA for the CDR3: TGTGCCAGCAGGAGTCACACTTCCTACAATGAGCAGTTCTTC. Its translation is CASRSHTSYNEQFF.

A few counts support this clonotype. The chain links TRBV7-6 to TRBJ1-1; D remains unclear. CDR3 size: 13 residues. From germline, CDR1 is SGHVS and CDR2 FNYEAQ. The ends were cut back, 3 bases at V and 4 bases at J, with 9 bases in the middle. CDR3 loop: CASSFDLRTEAFF. The CDR3 DNA reads TGTGCCAGCAGCTTTGATCTGCGCACTGAAGCTTTCTTT. The complete variable domain, with remaining parts taken from reference TRBV7-6 and TRBJ1-1, reads GAGVSQSPRYKVTKRGQDVALRCDPISGHVSLYWYRQALGQGPEFLTYFNYEAQQDKSGLPNDRFSAERPEGSISTLTIQRTEQRDSAMYRCASSFDLRTEAFFGQGTRLTVV.

V gene TRBV7-2 combines with J gene TRBJ1-2; D is undetermined. CDR1 and CDR2 (germline): SGHTA, FQGNSA. The CDR3 is 16 residues long. The V gene lost 7 bases and the J gene lost 3 bases, with 21 bases spanning the gap. The CDR3 sequence: CASTRPLGSVDYGYTF. The CDR3 nucleotides read TGTGCCAGCACCCGCCCCCTTGGATCTGTGGACTATGGCTACACCTTC.

The rearrangement uses TRBV25-1 and TRBJ2-2; D perhaps matches TRBD2 (5 bases). CDR1 and CDR2 (germline): MGHDK, SYGVNS. The CDR3 runs to 13 residues. The V gene lost 4 bases and the J gene lost 7 bases, with 10 bases spanning the gap. The CDR3 bases are TGTGCCAGCAGTGCCCCTAGCTACGGGGAGCTGTTTTTT. This gives the protein CASSAPSYGELFF.

Details on this clonotype: Germline is not matched at one junction end, which may reflect a read error. The V call is TRBV7-6, the J call TRBJ1-2, with 8 bases aligning to TRBD1. CDR1 is SGHVS, CDR2 FNYEAQ, per germline. The CDR3 runs 15 residues. The CDR3 nucleotides read TGTGCCAGCAACTTAGGTGTCAGGGGGCCCTATGGCTACACCTTC. Translated, it gives CASNLGVRGPYGYTF. Supplemented by reference TRBV7-6 and TRBJ1-2, the full variable domain reads GAGVSQSPRYKVTKRGQDVALRCDPISGHVSLYWYRQALGQGPEFLTYFNYEAQQDKSGLPNDRFSAERPEGSISTLTIQRTEQRDSAMYRCASNLGVRGPYGYTFGSGTRLTVV.

This clonotype was recorded only once. The V call is TRBV2, the J call TRBJ1-5, with D unclear. CDR1 and CDR2 from the germline V gene are SNHLY and FYNNEI. There are 13 residues in the CDR3. V dropped 3 bases and J dropped 4 bases, with 7 bases sitting between them. The CDR3 region has the DNA TGTGCCAGCAGTGAGTCGGTAAATCAGCCCCAGCATTTT. Protein sequence: CASSESVNQPQHF. Full variable domain (rest looked up from reference TRBV2 and TRBJ1-5): EPEVTQTPSHQVTQMGQEVILRCVPISNHLYFYWYRQILGQKVEFLVSFYNNEISEKSEIFDDQFSVERPDGSNFTLKIRSTKLEDSAMYFCASSESVNQPQHFGDGTRLSIL.

This chain joins TRBV27 and TRBJ2-2, with D unresolved. Looked up from germline, CDR1 is MNHEY and CDR2 is SMNVEV (reference sequence). The CDR3 loop spans 17 amino acids. The V end lost 0 bases, the J end lost 3 bases, and 14 bases lay between the germline ends. CDR3 protein: CASSLSFPLRYTGELFF. The DNA for the CDR3 is TGTGCCAGCAGTTTATCGTTTCCTCTTAGATACACCGGGGAGCTGTTTTTT.

This clonotype has a handful of counts. The chain recombines TRBV5-1 with TRBJ2-2; the D gene is possibly TRBD1 (5 bases). Deletions cut 4 bases from V and 1 base from J, with 14 bases between. This CDR3 comprises 16 residues. Germline values: CDR1 SGHRS, CDR2 YFSETQ. The CDR3 is CASSHWTSRNTGELFF. The DNA of the CDR3 is TGCGCCAGCAGCCACTGGACATCACGGAACACCGGGGAGCTGTTTTTT.

The V and J genes are TRBV6-5 and TRBJ2-5; TRBD2 matches 8 bases. V gave up 7 bases and J gave up 4 bases; unmatched junction bases: 11. CDR1 and CDR2 from the germline V gene are MNHEY and SVGAGI. The CDR3 has 15 residues. Here the CDR3 DNA reads TGTGCCAGCACCTCGGGGCGGGGGGTGTCAGAGACCCAGTACTTC. Residues: CASTSGRGVSETQYF.

This clonotype has a handful of counts. The chain carries TRBV7-6 and TRBJ1-2; D is possibly TRBD1 (6 bases). CDR3 length: 16 amino acids. CDR1 and CDR2 (germline): SGHVS, FNYEAQ. Trimming cost V 5 bases and J 0 bases, with 16 bases left between them. CDR3 protein: CASSATTGLANYGYTF. DNA of the CDR3: TGTGCCAGCAGCGCGACGACAGGCCTAGCTAACTATGGCTACACCTTC.

The gene calls are TRBV7-6 and TRBJ2-7, with 7 bases matching TRBD2. The CDR3 is made up of 15 amino acids. Germline CDR1 SGHVS, CDR2 FNYEAQ. V was pared by 5 bases and J by 3 bases, with 10 bases of the junction left unmatched. The CDR3: CASSPRRGTFYEQYF. The DNA of the CDR3 is TGTGCCAGCAGCCCCCGGCGGGGGACTTTCTACGAGCAGTACTTC.

The rearrangement joins TRBV7-9 to TRBJ1-3; D is unclear. The CDR3 covers 14 residues. The V end was cut by 3 bases, the J end by 8 bases, with 14 bases between. CDR1 is SEHNR, CDR2 FQNEAQ, per germline (reference sequence). The CDR3 reads CASSFQGRADTIYF. DNA for the CDR3: TGTGCCAGCAGCTTTCAAGGGCGCGCTGACACCATATATTTT.

This clonotype has a count of ten or more. The chain links TRBV7-2 to TRBJ1-2, with D possibly being TRBD1 (5 bases). The CDR3 contains 16 residues. The V and J ends lost 7 bases and 3 bases respectively, with 21 bases between them. Germline V gene lookup returns CDR1 SGHTA and CDR2 FQGNSA. The CDR3 protein is CASKDTPYGNYYGYTF. As DNA, the CDR3 is TGTGCCAGCAAGGACACCCCCTATGGAAACTACTATGGCTACACCTTC.

This clonotype was recorded many times. The V call is TRBV6-1, the J call TRBJ2-7; D is perhaps TRBD2 (5 bases). The CDR3 sequence is 15 residues long. The V end lost 6 bases, the J end lost 3 bases, and 18 bases lay between the germline ends. Germline V gene lookup returns CDR1 MNHNS and CDR2 SASEGT. Here the CDR3 reads CASRELDSTYYEQYV. As DNA, the CDR3 is TGTGCCAGCAGGGAACTAGACTCGACTTACTACGAGCAGTACGTC.

This clonotype was recorded a few times. The chain recombines TRBV6-6 with TRBJ2-1; tentative D call: TRBD2 (6 bases). The CDR3 has 16 amino acids. V lost 5 bases and J lost 8, with 22 bases in between. Per germline, CDR1 MNHNY and CDR2 SVGAGI (reference sequence). For the CDR3, the DNA is TGTGCCAGCAGTAAACCAGCGGGTCGCTGGTGGGATGAGCAGTTCTTC. Its protein product is CASSKPAGRWWDEQFF.

The V and J genes are TRBV19 and TRBJ1-1; the match to TRBD1 covers 7 bases. Germline assignment: CDR1 LNHDA and CDR2 SQIVND (reference sequence). J was trimmed by 1 base and V by 8 bases; bases with no gene match: 4. The CDR3 spans 13 residues. As DNA, the CDR3 is TGTGCCAGTGGGGACAGTTGGAACACTGAAGCTTTCTTT. Amino acids: CASGDSWNTEAFF.

J is TRBJ1-4 and V is TRBV29-1, with D possibly TRBD1 on 5 matching bases. V lost 2 bases and J 7 bases, leaving 14 bases between the germline ends. The CDR3 loop spans 14 amino acids. From germline, CDR1 is SQVTM and CDR2 ANQGSEA. CDR3 bases: TGCAGCGTTGAATTGAAGGCGGGACGTGAAAAACTGTTTTTT. This codes for CSVELKAGREKLFF.

The chain links TRBV5-1 to TRBJ1-4; tentatively, D is TRBD1 (5 bases). From germline, CDR1 is SGHRS and CDR2 YFSETQ. Trimming took off 2 bases at V and 3 bases at J, with 11 bases between the two ends. The CDR3 spans 15 residues. In DNA form, the CDR3 reads TGCGCCAGCAGCTTTCGGGGGGTTTCTAATGAAAAACTGTTTTTT. Protein product: CASSFRGVSNEKLFF.

This clonotype was detected only a few times. The V call is TRBV5-4, the J call TRBJ2-7; D assignment may be TRBD1 or TRBD2 (7 bases each). The V end was cut by 3 bases, the J end by 0 bases, with 13 bases between. Per the germline V gene, CDR1 is SGHNT and CDR2 is YYREEE (reference sequence). The CDR3 runs to 15 residues. The DNA for the CDR3 is TGTGCCAGCAGCTCAGGGGGGGGGAACTCCTACGAGCAGTACGTC. This translates into CASSSGGGNSYEQYV.

There are a few counts of this clonotype. The chain has TRBV12-3 or TRBV12-4 and TRBJ2-1; TRBD2 agrees at 7 bases. The trim removed 8 bases at V and 4 bases at J, leaving 11 bases unmatched. The length of the CDR3 is 15 residues. CDR3 sequence: CASAPARGIYNEQFF. CDR3 DNA: TGTGCCAGCGCCCCGGCGCGGGGGATTTACAATGAGCAGTTCTTC.

This clonotype has ten or more counts. The rearrangement links TRBV5-5 to TRBJ2-5; TRBD1 aligns across 8 bases. The V and J ends lost 0 bases and 1 base, in that order; junction bases with no gene match: 5. In germline, CDR1 is SGHKS, CDR2 YYEKEE (reference sequence). This CDR3 has 16 amino acids. The CDR3 spells CASSLGDRQGQETQYF. In DNA, the CDR3 is TGTGCCAGCAGCTTGGGGGACAGGCAAGGCCAAGAGACCCAGTACTTC.

Only a few counts were recorded for this clonotype. This chain links TRBV7-9 with TRBJ2-3, with 7 bases matching TRBD2. This CDR3 is built from 15 residues. The germline CDR1 and CDR2 sequences are SEHNR and FQNEAQ (reference sequence). The V segment lost 6 bases and the J segment 2 bases; nucleotides outside the gene matches: 8. The CDR3 nucleotides are TGTGCCAGCAGGTTTAGCGGGCGACCCACAGATACGCAGTATTTT. Its translation is CASRFSGRPTDTQYF.

The chain carries TRBV4-3 and TRBJ2-3, with TRBD2 as a possible D gene (5 bases). Between the trimmed V and J ends, which lost 0 bases and 1 base, there was a span of 11 bases. This CDR3 has 16 residues. CDR1 and CDR2 from the germline V gene are LGHNA and YSLEER. The CDR3 DNA sequence: TGCGCCAGCAGCCAAGAGATTAGCGTCGGCACAGATACGCAGTATTTT. Translating gives CASSQEISVGTDTQYF.